The 10 T cell receptor beta chains below all came from one sample that was sequenced in a study of blood T cell repertoires in COVID-19. The protocol was immunoSEQ multiplex PCR, while the TCRdb copy is restricted to in-frame clones and leaves out a portion. The sample lists about 360,000 clones, 81% occurring once. The specimen sequenced was peripheral blood. Every receptor here comes from a human donor with acute or convalescent COVID-19. The donor label of this sample is uncertain.

The CDR3 bases are TGTGCCAGCAGTCCGGGGACGGCGGGACAAGAGACCCAGTACTTC. Amino acid sequence: CASSPGTAGQETQYF. The V and J genes are TRBV6-5 and TRBJ2-5; tentatively, D is TRBD2 (6 bases). V dropped 5 bases and J dropped 2 bases, with 15 bases sitting between them. The CDR3 is 15 residues long. Per germline, CDR1 MNHEY and CDR2 SVGAGI.

This clone was found a few times. V usage is TRBV6-4 and J usage is TRBJ1-1; the D is unclear. This CDR3 has 14 residues. The germline V and J ends were trimmed by 3 bases and 1 base, with 9 bases remaining between them. The germline V gene has CDR1 MRHNA and CDR2 SNTAGT. In DNA form, the CDR3 reads TGTGCCAGCAGTGATGGGCCAGAGAACACTGAAGCTTTCTTT. It codes for CASSDGPENTEAFF.

This chain uses TRBV9 with TRBJ1-2; D gene ambiguous. The V end was cut by 0 bases, the J end by 8 bases, with 14 bases between. The V gene's germline CDR1 is SGDLS and CDR2 YYNGEE. The CDR3 runs to 14 residues. CDR3 DNA sequence: TGTGCCAGCAGCGTAGGCCCGGCAGGTGTAGGCTACACCTTC. Translating it yields CASSVGPAGVGYTF. The variable domain in full, completed from reference TRBV9 and TRBJ1-2, reads DSGVTQTPKHLITATGQRVTLRCSPRSGDLSVYWYQQSLDQGLQFLIQYYNGEERAKGNILERFSAQQFPDLHSELNLSSLELGDSALYFCASSVGPAGVGYTFGSGTRLTVV.

The J gene is TRBJ1-5, the V gene TRBV27; D is unresolved. Per germline, CDR1 MNHEY and CDR2 SMNVEV (reference sequence). The V end lost 7 bases, the J end lost 0 bases, and 13 bases lay between the germline ends. This CDR3 spans 15 amino acids. Here the CDR3 reads CASTQTRSSNQPQHF. The DNA of the CDR3 is TGTGCCAGCACCCAGACTCGTTCTAGCAATCAGCCCCAGCATTTT.

This clone was found once. This chain links TRBV19 with TRBJ1-1; D ambiguous. CDR3 length: 14 residues. Per germline, CDR1 LNHDA and CDR2 SQIVND (reference sequence). Deletions cut 8 bases from V and 5 bases from J, with 18 bases between. The CDR3 here is CASDLTDGRTEAFF. Here the CDR3 DNA reads TGTGCCAGTGACCTGACCGATGGGAGGACTGAAGCTTTCTTT.

V gene TRBV7-9 combines with J gene TRBJ1-3; D unclear. V lost 8 bases, J lost 4 bases, and 3 bases lay in between. Germline V gives CDR1 SEHNR, CDR2 FQNEAQ (reference sequence). This CDR3 contains 10 residues. Here the CDR3 reads CASGGNTIYF. The CDR3 DNA is TGTGCCAGCGGCGGAAACACCATATATTTT.

The chain joins TRBV6-5 to TRBJ1-5, with D hard to call. Germline V gene lookup returns CDR1 MNHEY and CDR2 SVGAGI. The ends were cut back, 2 bases at V and 7 bases at J, with 12 bases in the middle. The CDR3 contains 14 residues. The CDR3, as DNA: TGTGCCAGCAGTTACAATCGGGTTGGGCAGCCCCAGCATTTT. This translates into CASSYNRVGQPQHF.

CDR3 loop: CASSRGQTTDTQYF. The DNA for the CDR3 is TGTGCCAGCTCACGGGGACAGACCACAGATACGCAGTATTTT. The chain recombines TRBV18 with TRBJ2-3; 7 bases line up with TRBD1. Germline CDR1 is KGHSH and CDR2 is LQKENI. The CDR3 length is 14 residues. V trimming: 4 bases; J trimming: 2 bases; junction bases outside the gene matches: 3.

This clone was recorded only once. The chain employs TRBV6-5 and TRBJ1-6; no clear D. V lost 0 bases and J 5 bases, leaving 8 bases between the germline ends. Germline V gene lookup returns CDR1 MNHEY and CDR2 SVGAGI. This CDR3 has 15 amino acids. The CDR3 DNA is TGTGCCAGCAGTTACTCGAGACAAAATAATTCACCCCTCCACTTT. This codes for CASSYSRQNNSPLHF.

The chain is built from TRBV7-9 and TRBJ2-1; 9 nucleotides match TRBD1. Germline V lookup: CDR1 SEHNR, CDR2 FQNEAQ (reference sequence). CDR3 length: 17 amino acids. With V trimmed by 4 bases and J by 7 bases, 14 bases remained unmatched. The CDR3 region has the DNA TGTGCCAGCAGCTCGTTTCCCGGTACAGGGGGCAGGAATGAGCAGTTCTTC. It is translated as CASSSFPGTGGRNEQFF.